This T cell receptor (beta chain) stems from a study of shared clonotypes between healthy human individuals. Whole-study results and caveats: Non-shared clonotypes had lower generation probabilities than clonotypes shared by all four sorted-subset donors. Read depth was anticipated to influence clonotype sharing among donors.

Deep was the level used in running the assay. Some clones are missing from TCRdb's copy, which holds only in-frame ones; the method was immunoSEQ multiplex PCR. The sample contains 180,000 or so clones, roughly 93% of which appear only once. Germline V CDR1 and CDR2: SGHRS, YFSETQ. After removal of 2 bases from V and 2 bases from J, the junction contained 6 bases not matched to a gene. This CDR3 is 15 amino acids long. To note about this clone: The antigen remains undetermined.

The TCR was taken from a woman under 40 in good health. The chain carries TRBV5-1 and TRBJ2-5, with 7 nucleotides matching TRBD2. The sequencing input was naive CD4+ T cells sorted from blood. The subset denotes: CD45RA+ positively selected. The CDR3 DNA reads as TGCGCCAGCAGCTTCGGTACAGCGGGGCAAGAGACCCAGTACTTC. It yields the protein CASSFGTAGQETQYF.